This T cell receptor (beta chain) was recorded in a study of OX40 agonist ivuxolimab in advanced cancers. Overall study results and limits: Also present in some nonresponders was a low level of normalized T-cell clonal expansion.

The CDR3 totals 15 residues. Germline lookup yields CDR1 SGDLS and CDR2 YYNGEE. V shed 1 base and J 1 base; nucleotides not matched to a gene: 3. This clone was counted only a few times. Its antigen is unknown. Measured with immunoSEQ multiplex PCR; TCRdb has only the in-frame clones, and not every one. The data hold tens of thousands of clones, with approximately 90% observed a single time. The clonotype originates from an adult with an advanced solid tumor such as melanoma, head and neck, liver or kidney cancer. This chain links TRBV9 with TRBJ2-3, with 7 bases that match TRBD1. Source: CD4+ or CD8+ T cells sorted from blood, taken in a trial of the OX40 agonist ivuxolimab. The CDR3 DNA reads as TGTGCCAGCAGCGTACGAACAGGGGGCACAGATACGCAGTATTTT. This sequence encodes CASSVRTGGTDTQYF.